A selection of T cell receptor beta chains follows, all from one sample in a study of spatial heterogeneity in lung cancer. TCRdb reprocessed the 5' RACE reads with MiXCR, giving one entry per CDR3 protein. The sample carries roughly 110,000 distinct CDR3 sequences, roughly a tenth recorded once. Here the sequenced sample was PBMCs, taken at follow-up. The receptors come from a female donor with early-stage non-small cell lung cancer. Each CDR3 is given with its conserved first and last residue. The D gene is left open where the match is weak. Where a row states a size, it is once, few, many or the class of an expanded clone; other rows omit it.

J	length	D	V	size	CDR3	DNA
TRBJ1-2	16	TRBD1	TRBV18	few	CASSPQDRVTNYGYTF	TGTGCCAGCTCACCTCAAGACAGGGTGACGAACTATGGCTACACCTTC
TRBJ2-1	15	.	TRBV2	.	CASRIPGPISFEQFF	TGTGCCAGCAGAATTCCCGGACCAATTTCCTTCGAGCAGTTCTTC
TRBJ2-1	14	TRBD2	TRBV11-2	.	CASSLQTSGNEQFF	TGTGCCAGCAGCTTACAAACTAGCGGGAATGAGCAGTTCTTC
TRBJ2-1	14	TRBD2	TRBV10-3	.	CAIRGLAGGNEQFF	TGTGCCATCAGGGGACTAGCGGGCGGCAATGAGCAGTTCTTC
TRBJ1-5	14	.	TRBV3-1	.	CASSQGNGNQPQHF	TGTGCCAGCAGCCAGGGTAACGGCAATCAGCCCCAGCATTTT
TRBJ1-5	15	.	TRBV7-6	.	CASSLQGISGQPQHF	TGTGCCAGCAGCTTACAGGGTATAAGCGGTCAGCCCCAGCATTTT
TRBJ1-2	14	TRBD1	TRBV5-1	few	CASRPGQGNYGYTF	TGCGCCAGCAGACCGGGACAGGGAAACTATGGCTACACCTTC
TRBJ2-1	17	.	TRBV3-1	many	CASSHDIGPSSYNEQFF	TGTGCCAGCAGCCACGATATAGGCCCTAGCTCCTACAATGAGCAGTTCTTC
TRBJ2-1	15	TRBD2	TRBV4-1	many	CASSLLAGAYNEQFF	TGCGCCAGCAGCTTACTAGCGGGAGCCTACAATGAGCAGTTCTTC
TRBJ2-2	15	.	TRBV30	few	CAWSVQDSHTGELFF	TGTGCCTGGAGTGTACAGGACTCTCACACCGGGGAGCTGTTTTTT
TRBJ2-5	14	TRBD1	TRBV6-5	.	CASSRDRGAGTQYF	TGTGCCAGCAGCCGGGACAGAGGAGCTGGGACCCAGTACTTC
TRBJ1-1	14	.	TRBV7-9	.	CASSPLSGQSEAFF	TGTGCCAGCAGCCCTCTGAGTGGTCAGAGTGAAGCTTTCTTT
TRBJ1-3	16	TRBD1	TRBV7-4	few	CASSFTRGRSGNTIYF	TGTGCCAGCAGCTTTACTAGGGGGCGCTCTGGAAACACCATATATTTT
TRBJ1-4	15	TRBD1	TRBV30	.	CAWRDPGQAVEKLFF	TGTGCCTGGAGGGACCCGGGACAGGCGGTCGAAAAACTGTTTTTT
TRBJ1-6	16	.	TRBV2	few	CASRRTGSSYNSPLHF	TGTGCCAGCAGACGAACAGGGAGCTCCTATAATTCACCCCTCCACTTT
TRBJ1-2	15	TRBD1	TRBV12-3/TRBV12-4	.	CASSLRQGQTYGYTF	TGTGCCAGCAGTTTAAGACAGGGACAAACCTATGGCTACACCTTC
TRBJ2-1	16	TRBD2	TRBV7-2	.	CASSIIAGGPGNEQFF	TGTGCCAGCAGCATTATAGCGGGAGGGCCCGGCAATGAGCAGTTCTTC
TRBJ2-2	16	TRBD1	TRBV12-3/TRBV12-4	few	CASSWGQIVNTGELFF	TGTGCCAGCAGCTGGGGACAGATAGTAAACACCGGGGAGCTGTTTTTT
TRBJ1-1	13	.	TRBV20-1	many	CSASRDLGTEAFF	TGCAGTGCTAGCAGGGATCTAGGTACTGAAGCTTTCTTT
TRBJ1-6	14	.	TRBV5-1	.	CASSLWDGSSPLHF	TGCGCCAGCAGCTTGTGGGACGGTAGTTCACCCCTCCACTTT
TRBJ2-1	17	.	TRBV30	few	CAWSGGGTQSSYNEQFF	TGTGCCTGGAGTGGAGGTGGGACGCAGAGCTCCTACAATGAGCAGTTCTTC
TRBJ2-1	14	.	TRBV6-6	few	CASSNQVGSDEQFF	TGTGCCAGCAGCAATCAGGTGGGATCCGATGAGCAGTTCTTC